Below, 13 T cell receptor beta chains from the same sample are listed, as sequenced in a study of blood T cell repertoires in COVID-19. The protocol was immunoSEQ multiplex PCR, while the TCRdb copy is restricted to in-frame clones and leaves out a portion. Seen here are some 150,000 clones, roughly 88% observed once, and the top ten hold around a tenth. The sample comprised peripheral blood. All receptors come from a woman in her 50s with acute or convalescent COVID-19.

Here the CDR3 reads CASSIIGYGYTF. CDR3 sequence (DNA): TGTGCCAGTAGTATTATCGGCTATGGCTACACCTTC. The rearrangement links TRBV19 to TRBJ1-2; D is ambiguous. The CDR3 runs to 12 residues. V lost 3 bases and J 4 bases, leaving 6 bases between the germline ends. The germline CDR1 and CDR2 sequences are LNHDA and SQIVND (reference sequence). Full variable domain (rest looked up from reference TRBV19 and TRBJ1-2): DGGITQSPKYLFRKEGQNVTLSCEQNLNHDAMYWYRQDPGQGLRLIYYSQIVNDFQKGDIAEGYSVSREKKESFPLTVTSAQKNPTAFYLCASSIIGYGYTFGSGTRLTVV.

The V gene is TRBV30, the J gene TRBJ1-4; D is unresolved. Per germline, CDR1 GTSNPN and CDR2 SVGIG (reference sequence). This CDR3 spans 13 amino acids. Between the trimmed V and J ends, which lost 3 bases and 8 bases, there was a span of 13 bases. CDR3 in DNA: TGTGCCTGGAGCTCTGGGCCGTCCGAAAAACTGTTTTTT. Translated, it gives CAWSSGPSEKLFF.

The chain employs TRBV19 and TRBJ2-5; TRBD2 matches 9 bases. This CDR3 comprises 18 residues. Germline-derived CDR1 and CDR2 are LNHDA and SQIVND (reference sequence). Germline trimming cut 1 base from V and 5 bases from J; bases unmatched to any gene: 14. CDR3 DNA: TGTGCCAGTAGTATAGGTGTACTAGCGGGTTACCTTTGTGAGACCCAGTACTTC. This codes for CASSIGVLAGYLCETQYF.

The rearrangement joins TRBV27 to TRBJ2-2; D is possibly TRBD2 (6 bases). Germline CDR1 and CDR2: MNHEY and SMNVEV (reference sequence). The CDR3 is 15 amino acids. Trimming left V 2 bases short and J 1 base short, with 8 bases between. CDR3 nucleotide sequence: TGTGCCAGCAGTTTAGCGGGGAGGAACACCGGGGAGCTGTTTTTT. This gives the protein CASSLAGRNTGELFF.

The CDR3 sequence: CASSLWFQGRQPQHF. In nucleotides, the CDR3 is TGTGCCAGCAGCTTATGGTTTCAGGGTAGGCAGCCCCAGCATTTT. The rearrangement uses TRBV7-2 and TRBJ1-5, with a tentative D call TRBD1 (5 bases). The CDR3 contains 15 residues. Germline values: CDR1 SGHTA, CDR2 FQGNSA. V was pared by 2 bases and J by 7 bases, with 15 bases between.

The rearrangement links TRBV28 to TRBJ2-5; TRBD1 aligns across 7 bases. This CDR3 is 18 amino acids long. Germline trimming cut 6 bases from V and 5 bases from J; bases unmatched to any gene: 21. Germline CDR1 and CDR2: MDHEN and SYDVKM. The CDR3: CASRFSNDADRDKETQYF. CDR3 DNA: TGTGCCAGCAGATTCTCTAACGACGCCGACAGGGACAAGGAGACCCAGTACTTC.

This sequence joins TRBV19 and TRBJ2-3; 12 nucleotides match TRBD2. The J segment lost 4 bases and the V segment lost 3 bases, leaving 2 bases of the junction unmatched. The CDR3 extends over 15 amino acids. Germline V gene lookup returns CDR1 LNHDA and CDR2 SQIVND (reference sequence). The CDR3, as DNA: TGTGCCAGTAGTATTCTAGCGGGAGGGCCAGATACGCAGTATTTT. Protein sequence: CASSILAGGPDTQYF.

The V gene is TRBV11-3, the J gene TRBJ2-7, with 8 nucleotides matching TRBD1. This CDR3 comprises 14 residues. Germline lookup yields CDR1 SGHNT and CDR2 YENEEA. J was trimmed by 4 bases and V by 0 bases; bases with no gene match: 2. CDR3 bases: TGTGCCAGCAGCTTAGAGGACAGGGCTTACGAGCAGTACTTC. Protein: CASSLEDRAYEQYF.

The V and J genes are TRBV19 and TRBJ2-1; D might be TRBD2 (5 bases). Trimming shortened V by 3 bases and J by 5 bases, and 17 bases separated the two germline ends. CDR3 size: 16 residues. Germline CDR1 LNHDA, CDR2 SQIVND (reference sequence). The CDR3: CASSILSGVRHNEQFF. CDR3 DNA sequence: TGTGCCAGTAGTATCTTAAGCGGTGTAAGGCACAATGAGCAGTTCTTC.

In nucleotides, the CDR3 is TGTGCCAGCAGCCCTGATGCGGGACAGGTTGGCTCTGGGGCCAACGTCCTGACTTTC. Amino acids: CASSPDAGQVGSGANVLTF. J is TRBJ2-6 and V is TRBV7-6; 8 bases are shared with TRBD1. This CDR3 has 19 amino acids. CDR1 is SGHVS and CDR2 is FNYEAQ in the germline V gene. V shed 5 bases, J shed 0 bases, and the junction held 12 bases outside the gene matches.

The CDR3 loop reads CASSLAGRLAEAFF. Written as DNA, the CDR3 is TGTGCCAGTAGTCTTGCAGGGAGGCTCGCTGAAGCTTTCTTT. The chain links TRBV19 to TRBJ1-1; possibly TRBD1 for D (5 bases). This CDR3 comprises 14 residues. The germline V gene has CDR1 LNHDA and CDR2 SQIVND (reference sequence). V shed 5 bases and J shed 6 bases, with 16 bases lying between them.

The chain combines TRBV29-1 with TRBJ2-2; 12 nucleotides align to TRBD1. The germline gives CDR1 SQVTM, CDR2 ANQGSEA. The CDR3 consists of 14 residues. V was pared by 8 bases and J by 6 bases, with 7 bases of the junction left unmatched. CDR3 bases: TGCAGCTACTCCGGGACAGGGGGCGCCGGGGAGCTGTTTTTT. Amino acid sequence: CSYSGTGGAGELFF.

This clone has a single count. The V gene is TRBV6-5, the J gene TRBJ2-7; D is uncertain. The germline gives CDR1 MNHEY, CDR2 SVGAGI. The V and J ends lost 2 bases and 0 bases respectively, with 8 bases between them. This CDR3 has 14 residues. CDR3 region: CASSYILSSYEQYF. DNA for the CDR3: TGTGCCAGCAGTTACATCTTGAGCTCCTACGAGCAGTACTTC.